This is a list of T cell receptor beta chains from one sample in a study of lymphopenia after photon versus proton radiotherapy. TCRdb's copy holds only in-frame clones and misses some; the assay was immunoSEQ multiplex PCR. This table holds around 64,000 clones, about 85% found once. This specimen was peripheral blood, taken from a patient treated with proton-based radiotherapy. The source is an elderly man with esophageal cancer. Both conserved end residues are part of each CDR3. D genes are given only for firm matches. Only some rows state a clone size, as once, few, many or a class for expanded clones.

>TRBV4-2|TRBD2|TRBJ2-3|NA
CASSRTSDTDTQYF
TGTGCCAGCAGCCGGACTAGCGATACAGATACGCAGTATTTT
>TRBV9|NA|TRBJ1-2|once
CASNQGNLYGYTF
TGTGCCAGCAACCAGGGTAACCTCTATGGCTACACCTTC
>TRBV7-3|TRBD2|TRBJ2-3|NA
CASSVSGGLLVAQYF
TGTGCCAGCAGCGTAAGCGGGGGGCTCCTTGTCGCGCAGTATTTT
>TRBV7-6|TRBD1|TRBJ2-2|few
CASSPKPDRADTGELFF
TGTGCCAGCAGCCCCAAACCCGACAGGGCCGACACCGGGGAGCTGTTTTTT
>TRBV5-1|NA|TRBJ2-1|NA
CASSLEVGRLSSYNEQFF
TGCGCCAGCAGCTTGGAAGTGGGACGCCTGAGCTCCTACAATGAGCAGTTCTTC
>TRBV5-4|NA|TRBJ1-2|once
CASSRQDLNYGYTF
TGTGCCAGCAGCCGACAGGACCTGAACTATGGCTACACCTTC
>TRBV10-1|NA|TRBJ2-3|NA
CASSDTSGSTDTQYF
TGCGCCAGCAGTGATACCAGCGGGAGCACAGATACGCAGTATTTT
>TRBV7-2|NA|TRBJ1-3|NA
CASSDRTREGNTIYF
TGTGCCAGCAGCGACCGGACGAGAGAGGGAAACACCATATATTTT
>TRBV11-2|NA|TRBJ2-3|NA
CASSHLDTQYF
TGTGCCAGCAGCCATTTAGATACGCAGTATTTT
>TRBV4-2|NA|TRBJ2-7|NA
CASSRTQARTIGEQYF
TGTGCCAGCAGCCGCACACAAGCTCGGACCATTGGAGAGCAGTACTTC
>TRBV10-3|NA|TRBJ1-2|NA
CATTMDSDYGYTF
TGTGCCACTACAATGGACAGCGACTATGGCTACACCTTC
>TRBV5-1|TRBD1|TRBJ1-1|NA
CASSTGQGVTEAFF
TGCGCCAGCAGCACAGGACAGGGGGTTACTGAAGCTTTCTTT
>TRBV19|TRBD1|TRBJ1-2|NA
CASRGQGAGYTF
TGTGCCAGTAGGGGACAGGGGGCCGGCTACACCTTC
>TRBV7-9|TRBD2|TRBJ2-1|NA
CASSTFSGRAIPEQFF
TGTGCCAGCAGCACCTTTAGCGGGAGGGCCATCCCTGAGCAGTTCTTC
>TRBV19|NA|TRBJ2-2|NA
CASSIGQVGTGELFF
TGTGCCAGTAGTATAGGGCAGGTCGGCACCGGGGAGCTGTTTTTT
>TRBV6-6|NA|TRBJ1-5|few
CASSYAARAQPQHF
TGTGCCAGCAGTTACGCGGCCAGGGCTCAGCCCCAGCATTTT
>TRBV5-1|TRBD1|TRBJ2-1|NA
CASSLQGSSYNEQFF
TGCGCCAGCAGCCTACAGGGGAGCTCCTACAATGAGCAGTTCTTC
>TRBV7-3|NA|TRBJ2-7|NA
CASSPPSAGEQYF
TGTGCCAGCAGCCCACCCTCCGCTGGAGAGCAGTACTTC
>TRBV6-6|NA|TRBJ1-2|NA
CASSTEGYGYTF
TGTGCCAGCAGCACGGAGGGCTATGGCTACACCTTC
>TRBV2|TRBD1|TRBJ1-5|NA
CASSRDSSNQPQHF
TGTGCCAGCAGTAGGGACAGTAGCAATCAGCCCCAGCATTTT
>TRBV6-6|NA|TRBJ2-1|once
CASSFPTGSHNEQFF
TGTGCCAGCAGTTTCCCCACCGGGTCACACAATGAGCAGTTCTTC
>TRBV7-9|TRBD1|TRBJ1-1|NA
CASSTTGGGSAFF
TGTGCCAGCAGCACTACAGGGGGCGGGTCAGCTTTCTTT